The 13 T cell receptor beta chains below come from one sample, sequenced in a study of blood T cell repertoires in COVID-19. This table comes from immunoSEQ multiplex PCR, and its TCRdb copy is limited to in-frame clones, with some not included. Counted here are under 200,000 clones, over 80% occurring once; the ten biggest clones make up 2.5% to 3%. Sample: peripheral blood. These receptors all stem from a woman aged 60-70 years with acute or convalescent COVID-19.

In its sample, this clone was seen once. The V and J genes are TRBV15 and TRBJ2-5, with 10 bases that match TRBD1. The CDR3 has 16 amino acids. Germline values: CDR1 LNHNV, CDR2 YYDKDF (reference sequence). The V segment lost 3 bases and the J segment 5 bases; nucleotides outside the gene matches: 9. CDR3 bases: TGTGCCACCAGCAGTGGGGACAGGGGAATTGGGGAGACCCAGTACTTC. Protein: CATSSGDRGIGETQYF. The whole variable domain, remainder taken from reference TRBV15 and TRBJ2-5, is DAMVIQNPRYQVTQFGKPVTLSCSQTLNHNVMYWYQQKSSQAPKLLFHYYDKDFNNEADTPDNFQSRRPNTSFCFLDIRSPGLGDTAMYLCATSSGDRGIGETQYFGPGTRLLVL.

The rearrangement uses TRBV28 and TRBJ1-1; 8 bases agree with TRBD1. Per germline, CDR1 MDHEN and CDR2 SYDVKM. The CDR3 contains 14 residues. V gave up 1 base and J gave up 11 bases; unmatched junction bases: 9. CDR3 nucleotide sequence: TGTGCCAGCAGTTTATTGGCGGCAGGGGGCAAGGCTTTCTTT. It encodes CASSLLAAGGKAFF.

The chain uses TRBV5-1 and TRBJ2-7; 8 bases align to TRBD2. Germline values: CDR1 SGHRS, CDR2 YFSETQ. With V trimmed by 0 bases and J by 3 bases, 5 bases remained unmatched. The CDR3 sequence is 15 residues long. The CDR3, as DNA: TGCGCCAGCAGCTTGGCCGGGGGGGCCCGCTACGAGCAGTACTTC. This encodes CASSLAGGARYEQYF.

This chain connects TRBV6-2 or TRBV6-3 to TRBJ1-5; weak D call: TRBD1 (6 bases). The CDR3 sequence is 15 residues long. Trimming left V 5 bases short and J 1 base short, with 12 bases between. From germline, CDR1 is MNHEY and CDR2 SVGEGT. The CDR3 loop is CASSRPGVSNQPQHF. The CDR3 coding sequence is TGTGCCAGCAGTAGGCCAGGGGTAAGCAATCAGCCCCAGCATTTT.

This chain joins TRBV7-2 and TRBJ2-4; 10 bases line up with TRBD2. CDR3 size: 15 residues. Looked up from germline, CDR1 is SGHTA and CDR2 is FQGNSA. Unmatched junction bases numbered 4, after V lost 0 bases and J lost 8 bases. CDR3 loop: CASSLALAGVYIQYF. CDR3 DNA sequence: TGTGCCAGCAGCTTAGCCCTAGCGGGGGTTTACATTCAGTACTTC.

The gene calls are TRBV3-1 (or the pseudogene TRBV3-2) and TRBJ2-5; the D is unclear. Germline values: CDR1 LGHDT, CDR2 YNNKEL (reference sequence). V was clipped by 7 bases and J by 10 bases, with 25 bases between them. The CDR3 spans 15 residues. This CDR3 is CASTKAQVPVSGQYF. CDR3 nucleotides: TGTGCCAGCACCAAAGCCCAGGTTCCCGTTTCTGGCCAGTACTTC.

The chain links TRBV5-4 to TRBJ2-1; 8 positions agree with TRBD1. V lost 3 bases, J lost 1 base, and 6 bases stayed unmatched. The CDR3 extends over 16 amino acids. Germline V gives CDR1 SGHNT, CDR2 YYREEE (reference sequence). The CDR3 DNA reads as TGTGCCAGCAGCTATGGCAGGGGGCCTTCCTACAATGAGCAGTTCTTC. Translation: CASSYGRGPSYNEQFF.

This chain uses TRBV19 with TRBJ2-1; 7 nucleotides agree with TRBD2. The junction had 2 bases not matched to a gene; V was cut back by 1 base and J by 2 bases. Germline V gene data show CDR1 as LNHDA and CDR2 as SQIVND (reference sequence). CDR3 length: 15 amino acids. The CDR3 sequence is CASSIAGGTYNEQFF. The CDR3, as DNA: TGTGCCAGTAGTATAGCGGGGGGTACCTACAATGAGCAGTTCTTC.

V and J are TRBV18 and TRBJ1-2, with TRBD1 matching over 10 bases. J gave up 4 bases and V 3 bases, and 8 bases lay outside the gene matches. The CDR3 consists of 16 residues. Germline assignment: CDR1 KGHSH and CDR2 LQKENI. CDR3 amino acids: CASSPSGTGAGYGYTF. The CDR3 DNA sequence: TGTGCCAGCTCACCTTCAGGGACAGGGGCGGGCTATGGCTACACCTTC.

V is TRBV11-3 and J is TRBJ2-7; D is unresolved. Germline-derived CDR1 and CDR2 are SGHNT and YENEEA. The CDR3 consists of 11 residues. Trimming removed 1 base from V and 6 bases from J, with 4 bases in between. The CDR3 DNA is TGTGCCAGCAGCTTAGCCGGCGAGCAGTACTTC. Amino acid sequence: CASSLAGEQYF.

The chain uses TRBV9 and TRBJ1-1; D is unclear. Trimming removed 0 bases at V and 2 bases at J, with 8 bases between. The CDR3 is 14 residues long. Germline assignment: CDR1 SGDLS and CDR2 YYNGEE. The CDR3 here is CASSVGGRNTEAFF. DNA of the CDR3: TGTGCCAGCAGCGTAGGTGGCCGTAACACTGAAGCTTTCTTT.

The chain joins TRBV9 to TRBJ2-7; the D is unclear. The germline V gene has CDR1 SGDLS and CDR2 YYNGEE. Trimming took 0 bases from V and 6 from J, leaving 16 bases between them. The CDR3 covers 15 residues. The CDR3, as DNA: TGTGCCAGCAGCGTAGGAGTTTTACCGGGTTCCGAGCAGTACTTC. This gives the protein CASSVGVLPGSEQYF.

V and J are TRBV6-5 and TRBJ2-7; 12 nucleotides agree with TRBD1. The V gene's germline CDR1 is MNHEY and CDR2 SVGAGI. The CDR3 totals 14 residues. The V gene end was trimmed by 4 bases and the J gene end by 4 bases; junction bases not matched to a gene: 2. CDR3 sequence reads: CASSWDRGLYEQYF. The CDR3 DNA sequence: TGTGCCAGCAGTTGGGACAGGGGGCTATACGAGCAGTACTTC.